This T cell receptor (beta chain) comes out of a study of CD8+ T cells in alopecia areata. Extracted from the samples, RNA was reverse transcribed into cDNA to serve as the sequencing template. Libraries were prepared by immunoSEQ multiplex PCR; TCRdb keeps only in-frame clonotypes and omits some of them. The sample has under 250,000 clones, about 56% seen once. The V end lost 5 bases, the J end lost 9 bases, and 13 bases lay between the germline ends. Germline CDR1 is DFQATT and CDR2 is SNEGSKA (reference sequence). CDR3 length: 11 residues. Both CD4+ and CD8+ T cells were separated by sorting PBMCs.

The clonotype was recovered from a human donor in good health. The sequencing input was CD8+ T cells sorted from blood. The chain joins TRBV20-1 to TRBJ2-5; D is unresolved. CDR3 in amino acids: CSASAPGAQYF. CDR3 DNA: TGCAGTGCTTCCGCCCCAGGAGCCCAGTACTTC.